These 20 T cell receptor beta chains were sequenced from one sample in a study of blood T cell repertoires in COVID-19. Libraries were prepared by immunoSEQ multiplex PCR; TCRdb keeps only in-frame clonotypes and omits some of them. The sample records 130,000 or so clones, roughly 80% being singletons. The sample comprised peripheral blood. The receptors shown here come from a human donor in a cohort sampled during active COVID-19.

The chain is built from TRBV20-1 and TRBJ1-6, with D possibly TRBD1 on 6 matching bases. This CDR3 comprises 11 residues. The V and J ends lost 6 bases and 8 bases respectively, with 8 bases between them. Per germline, CDR1 DFQATT and CDR2 SNEGSKA (reference sequence). CDR3 DNA: TGCAGTGCACGGACAGATTCACCCCTCCACTTT. Protein: CSARTDSPLHF.

J is TRBJ1-3 and V is TRBV29-1; tentative D call: TRBD1 (5 bases). CDR3 length: 15 residues. The V end was cut by 7 bases, the J end by 4 bases, with 20 bases between. Germline V gives CDR1 SQVTM, CDR2 ANQGSEA. CDR3 loop: CSGGGSGQGGNTIYF. DNA of the CDR3: TGCAGCGGAGGTGGTTCAGGGCAGGGAGGAAACACCATATATTTT. Complete variable domain (other parts from reference TRBV29-1 and TRBJ1-3): SAVISQKPSRDICQRGTSLTIQCQVDSQVTMMFWYRQQPGQSLTLIATANQGSEATYESGFVIDKFPISRPNLTFSTLTVSNMSPEDSSIYLCSGGGSGQGGNTIYFGEGSWLTVV.

This clone was detected only once. V usage is TRBV10-3 and J usage is TRBJ1-3, with D perhaps matching TRBD1 (6 bases). The CDR3 has 16 amino acids. Germline CDR1 ENHRY, CDR2 SYGVKD. V dropped 10 bases and J dropped 2 bases, with 21 bases sitting between them. CDR3 loop: CATIAGEGTPGNTIYF. The CDR3 DNA reads TGTGCCACCATTGCAGGGGAGGGGACCCCTGGAAACACCATATATTTT.

The J gene is TRBJ2-5, the V gene TRBV20-1; 16 bases are a match to TRBD2. CDR3 length equals 16 residues. Germline-derived CDR1 and CDR2 are DFQATT and SNEGSKA (reference sequence). With V trimmed by 5 bases and J by 5 bases, 8 bases remained unmatched. CDR3 DNA sequence: TGCAGTGCTGGTGGGACTAGCGGGGGGGCATGGGAGACCCAGTACTTC. Protein sequence: CSAGGTSGGAWETQYF.

The rearrangement joins TRBV18 to TRBJ2-1; D is possibly TRBD1 (6 bases). CDR3 size: 14 residues. The V end lost 3 bases, the J end lost 9 bases, and 15 bases lay between the germline ends. The germline gives CDR1 KGHSH, CDR2 LQKENI. The CDR3 sequence: CASSPWTAEGEQFF. The DNA of the CDR3 is TGTGCCAGCTCACCCTGGACAGCCGAGGGTGAGCAGTTCTTC.

The CDR3 sequence is CAISEFGRPIEGYTF. In DNA form, the CDR3 reads TGTGCCATCAGTGAATTCGGCAGGCCCATAGAAGGCTACACCTTC. The chain uses TRBV10-3 and TRBJ1-2; D gene uncertain. CDR1 ENHRY and CDR2 SYGVKD come from the germline V gene. The V end lost 3 bases, the J end lost 8 bases, and 19 bases lay between the germline ends. CDR3 size: 15 residues.

This clone was found once. The genes are TRBV28 and TRBJ2-7; no reliable D call. The germline V gene has CDR1 MDHEN and CDR2 SYDVKM. V lost 7 bases and J 0 bases, leaving 13 bases between the germline ends. The CDR3 totals 14 residues. The CDR3 DNA reads TGTGCCAGCACCCCGCTGGGCCTCTCCTACGAGCAGTACTTC. Protein sequence: CASTPLGLSYEQYF.

J is TRBJ2-7 and V is TRBV29-1; 8 bases are a match to TRBD1. The CDR3 runs 15 residues. Germline CDR1 and CDR2: SQVTM and ANQGSEA. Trimming cost V 6 bases and J 3 bases; bases outside gene matches: 13. CDR3 loop: CSVGEDRVGGYEQYF. Here the CDR3 DNA reads TGCAGCGTGGGGGAGGACAGGGTAGGAGGCTACGAGCAGTACTTC.

This clone is a singleton in its sample. The chain links TRBV4-2 to TRBJ2-5; 8 bases map to TRBD2. This CDR3 has 16 residues. V lost 3 bases and J lost 9; bases outside the gene matches: 15. Looked up from germline, CDR1 is LGHNA and CDR2 is YNFKEQ. The CDR3 region is CASSQELGLGNRAQYF. DNA for the CDR3: TGTGCCAGCAGCCAGGAGTTGGGACTAGGGAATCGGGCCCAGTACTTC.

The chain employs TRBV5-1 and TRBJ2-2; tentatively, D is TRBD1 (5 bases). Germline V gene lookup returns CDR1 SGHRS and CDR2 YFSETQ. The CDR3 runs 19 residues. Trimming took 4 bases from V and 1 from J, leaving 23 bases between them. In DNA form, the CDR3 reads TGCGCCAGCAGCCCGATCCTATCTATCCACAGGAAGAACACCGGGGAGCTGTTTTTT. The encoded protein is CASSPILSIHRKNTGELFF.

This chain links TRBV7-9 with TRBJ1-2; TRBD1 aligns across 8 bases. The CDR3 contains 13 residues. The germline V gene has CDR1 SEHNR and CDR2 FQNEAQ (reference sequence). J was trimmed by 6 bases and V by 4 bases; bases with no gene match: 4. CDR3 nucleotides: TGTGCCAGCAGCTGGGGGACAGGCCATGGCTACACCTTC. Its protein is CASSWGTGHGYTF.

This chain uses TRBV5-1 with TRBJ2-5; 7 bases agree with TRBD1. Germline values: CDR1 SGHRS, CDR2 YFSETQ. V lost 6 bases and J lost 2; bases outside the gene matches: 7. The length of the CDR3 is 14 residues. The CDR3 DNA reads TGCGCCAGCACCCGGGACAGTACTCAAGAGACCCAGTACTTC. Its protein is CASTRDSTQETQYF.

This clone has a single count. This chain connects TRBV7-2 to TRBJ2-3; 8 bases are a match to TRBD2. CDR1 and CDR2 from the germline V gene are SGHTA and FQGNSA. The V and J ends lost 7 bases and 1 base, in that order; junction bases with no gene match: 10. This CDR3 comprises 16 residues. The CDR3 region has the DNA TGTGCCAGCACCCCCGGCCCAGCGGGGGGCACAGATACGCAGTATTTT. This sequence encodes CASTPGPAGGTDTQYF.

This clone was counted at least ten times. The V call is TRBV7-8, the J call TRBJ2-3; D is possibly TRBD1 (5 bases). The CDR3 contains 12 residues. Germline loops: CDR1 SGHVS, CDR2 FQNEAQ. The V gene lost 3 bases and the J gene lost 10 bases, with 11 bases spanning the gap. The CDR3 nucleotides are TGTGCCAGCAGCTTGGACACCTCTCCGCAGTATTTT. It codes for CASSLDTSPQYF.

The CDR3 loop is CASSRATWDEKLFF. In DNA form, the CDR3 reads TGTGCCAGCAGTCGAGCGACGTGGGATGAAAAACTGTTTTTT. The chain uses TRBV27 and TRBJ1-4, with unresolved D. Per the germline V gene, CDR1 is MNHEY and CDR2 is SMNVEV (reference sequence). V lost 5 bases and J lost 6, with 13 bases in between. This CDR3 has 14 residues.

This chain connects TRBV27 to TRBJ1-6; D gene unclear. Germline V gene sequence: CDR1 MNHEY, CDR2 SMNVEV (reference sequence). This CDR3 is 13 amino acids long. Trimming pared 6 bases from V and 10 bases from J, leaving 13 bases between. The CDR3 reads CASSTRERSPLHF. In nucleotides, the CDR3 is TGTGCCAGCAGCACTAGGGAAAGGTCACCCCTCCACTTT.

V gene TRBV10-3 combines with J gene TRBJ2-7; 9 nucleotides match TRBD1. Trimming cost V 4 bases and J 3 bases; bases outside gene matches: 10. CDR1 is ENHRY, CDR2 SYGVKD, per germline. The CDR3 is 16 residues long. The CDR3 DNA follows: TGTGCCATCAGTGGAGAGGTCGCGGACAGGGGCTACGAGCAGTACTTC. Translation gives CAISGEVADRGYEQYF.

V and J are TRBV3-1 (or the pseudogene TRBV3-2) and TRBJ2-1; D unclear. With 4 bases removed from V and 2 bases from J, the gap between germline ends came to 3 bases. Germline-derived CDR1 and CDR2 are LGHDT and YNNKEL (reference sequence). The CDR3 is made up of 12 amino acids. CDR3 amino acids: CASSPTYNEQFF. The CDR3 nucleotides are TGTGCCAGCAGCCCAACCTACAATGAGCAGTTCTTC.

The rearrangement uses TRBV2 and TRBJ1-2; 12 nucleotides align to TRBD1. Germline V gene lookup returns CDR1 SNHLY and CDR2 FYNNEI. The CDR3 runs to 17 residues. V lost 7 bases to trimming and J lost 8 bases; unmatched junction nucleotides: 17. CDR3 region: CASKLWDRGPQSGGYTF. In DNA, the CDR3 is TGTGCCAGCAAGCTTTGGGACAGGGGGCCTCAATCAGGGGGCTACACCTTC.

The chain carries TRBV3-1 (or the pseudogene TRBV3-2) and TRBJ2-2; 7 positions agree with TRBD1. Germline lookup yields CDR1 LGHDT and CDR2 YNNKEL (reference sequence). CDR3 size: 16 residues. The V and J ends lost 4 bases and 7 bases, in that order; junction bases with no gene match: 12. The CDR3 loop reads CASSLRQGPRNGELFF. CDR3 DNA sequence: TGTGCCAGCAGCCTACGACAGGGCCCTAGGAACGGGGAGCTGTTTTTT.